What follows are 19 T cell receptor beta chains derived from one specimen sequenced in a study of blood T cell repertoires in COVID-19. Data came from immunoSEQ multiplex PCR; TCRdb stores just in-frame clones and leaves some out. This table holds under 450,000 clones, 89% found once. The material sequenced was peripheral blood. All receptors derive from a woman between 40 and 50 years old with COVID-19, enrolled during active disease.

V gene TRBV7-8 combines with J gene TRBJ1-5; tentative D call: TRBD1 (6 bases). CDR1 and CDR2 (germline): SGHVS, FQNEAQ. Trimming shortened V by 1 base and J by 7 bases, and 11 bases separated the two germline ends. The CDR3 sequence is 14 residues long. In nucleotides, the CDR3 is TGTGCCAGCAGCTTAGTACAGGGCACGCAGCCCCAGCATTTT. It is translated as CASSLVQGTQPQHF.

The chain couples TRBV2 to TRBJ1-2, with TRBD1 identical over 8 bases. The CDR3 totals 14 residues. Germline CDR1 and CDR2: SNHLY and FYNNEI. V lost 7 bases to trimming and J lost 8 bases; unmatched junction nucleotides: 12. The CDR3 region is CASTNDRGALGYTF. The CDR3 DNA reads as TGTGCCAGCACAAACGACAGGGGCGCTTTAGGCTACACCTTC.

CDR3 protein: CASGGGNTIYF. Written as DNA, the CDR3 is TGTGCCAGCGGGGGCGGAAACACCATATATTTT. V and J are TRBV12-3 or TRBV12-4 and TRBJ1-3; the D gene is possibly TRBD1 (6 bases). This CDR3 has 11 amino acids. The V end was cut by 8 bases, the J end by 4 bases, with 6 bases between.

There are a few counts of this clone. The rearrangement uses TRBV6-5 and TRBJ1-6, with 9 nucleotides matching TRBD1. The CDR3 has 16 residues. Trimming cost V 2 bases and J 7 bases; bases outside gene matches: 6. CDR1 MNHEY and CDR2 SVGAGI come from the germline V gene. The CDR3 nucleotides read TGTGCCAGCAGTTACCTGGGACAGGGAGCGAATTCACCCCTCCACTTT. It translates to CASSYLGQGANSPLHF.

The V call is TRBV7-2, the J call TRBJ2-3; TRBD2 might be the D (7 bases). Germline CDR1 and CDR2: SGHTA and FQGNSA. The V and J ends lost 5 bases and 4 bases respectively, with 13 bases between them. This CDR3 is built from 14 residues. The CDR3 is CASSLGGGADTQYF. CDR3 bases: TGTGCCAGCAGCCTGGGGGGGGGCGCAGATACGCAGTATTTT.

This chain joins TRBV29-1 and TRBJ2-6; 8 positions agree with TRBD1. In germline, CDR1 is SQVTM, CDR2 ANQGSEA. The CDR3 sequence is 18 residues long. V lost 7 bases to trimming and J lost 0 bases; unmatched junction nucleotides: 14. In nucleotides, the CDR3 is TGCAGCGCCATAAGCCGCGACAGGGGCACCTCTGGGGCCAACGTCCTGACTTTC. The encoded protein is CSAISRDRGTSGANVLTF.

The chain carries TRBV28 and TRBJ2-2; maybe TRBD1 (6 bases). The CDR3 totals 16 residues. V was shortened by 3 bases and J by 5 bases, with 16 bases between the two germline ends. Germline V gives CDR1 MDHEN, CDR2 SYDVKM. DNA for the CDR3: TGTGCCAGCAGTTTTCTTTTGGGGGCGCAGACCGGGGAGCTGTTTTTT. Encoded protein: CASSFLLGAQTGELFF.

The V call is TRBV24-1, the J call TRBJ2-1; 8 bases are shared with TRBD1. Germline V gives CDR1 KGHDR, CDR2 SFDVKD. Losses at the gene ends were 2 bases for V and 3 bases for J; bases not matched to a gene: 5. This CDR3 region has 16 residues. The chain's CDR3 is CATSDSGTGRYNEQFF. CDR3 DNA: TGTGCCACCAGTGATTCCGGGACAGGACGCTACAATGAGCAGTTCTTC.

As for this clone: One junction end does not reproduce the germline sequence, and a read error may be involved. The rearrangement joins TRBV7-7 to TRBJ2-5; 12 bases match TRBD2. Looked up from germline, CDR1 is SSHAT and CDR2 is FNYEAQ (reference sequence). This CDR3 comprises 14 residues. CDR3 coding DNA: TGTGCTAGCAGCAAAGGGACTAGCGGGGAGACCCAGTACTTC. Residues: CASSKGTSGETQYF.

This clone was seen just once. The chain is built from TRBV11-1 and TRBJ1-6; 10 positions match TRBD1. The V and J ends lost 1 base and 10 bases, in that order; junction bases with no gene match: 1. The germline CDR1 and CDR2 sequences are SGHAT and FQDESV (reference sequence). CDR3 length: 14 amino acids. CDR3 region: CASSLETGGSPLHF. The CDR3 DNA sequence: TGTGCCAGCAGCTTAGAGACAGGGGGCTCACCCCTCCACTTT.

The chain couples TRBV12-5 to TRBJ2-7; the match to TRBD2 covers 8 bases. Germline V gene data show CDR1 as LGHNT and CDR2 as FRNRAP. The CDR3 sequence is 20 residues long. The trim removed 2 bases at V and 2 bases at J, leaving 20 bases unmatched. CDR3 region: CASGLRVRGLRREETYEQYF. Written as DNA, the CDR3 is TGTGCTAGTGGTTTGAGGGTCCGGGGTCTTAGGCGGGAGGAAACCTACGAGCAGTACTTC.

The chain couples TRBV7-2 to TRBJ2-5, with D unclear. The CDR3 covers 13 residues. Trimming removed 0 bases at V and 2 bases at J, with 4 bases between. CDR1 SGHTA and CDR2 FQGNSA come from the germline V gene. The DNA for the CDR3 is TGTGCCAGCAGCTTAGCCAGACAAGAGACCCAGTACTTC. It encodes CASSLARQETQYF.

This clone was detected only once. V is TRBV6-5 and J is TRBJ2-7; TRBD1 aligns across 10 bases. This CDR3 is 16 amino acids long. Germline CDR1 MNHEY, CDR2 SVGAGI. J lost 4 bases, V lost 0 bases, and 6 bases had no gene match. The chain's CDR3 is CASSYSSRQGAYEQYF. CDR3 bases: TGTGCCAGCAGTTACTCGAGTAGACAGGGGGCTTACGAGCAGTACTTC.

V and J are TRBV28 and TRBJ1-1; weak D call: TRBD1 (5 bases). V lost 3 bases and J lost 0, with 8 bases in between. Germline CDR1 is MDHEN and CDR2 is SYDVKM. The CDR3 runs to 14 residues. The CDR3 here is CASSFAGMNTEAFF. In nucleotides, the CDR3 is TGTGCCAGCAGTTTCGCAGGGATGAACACTGAAGCTTTCTTT. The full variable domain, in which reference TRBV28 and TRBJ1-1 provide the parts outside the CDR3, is DVKVTQSSRYLVKRTGEKVFLECVQDMDHENMFWYRQDPGLGLRLIYFSYDVKMKEKGDIPEGYSVSREKKERFSLILESASTNQTSMYLCASSFAGMNTEAFFGQGTRLTVV.

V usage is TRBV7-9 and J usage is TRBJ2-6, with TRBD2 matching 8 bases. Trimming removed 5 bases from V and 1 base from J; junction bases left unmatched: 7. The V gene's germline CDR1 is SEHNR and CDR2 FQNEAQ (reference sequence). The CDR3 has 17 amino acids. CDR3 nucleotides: TGTGCCAGCAGCCCAAGCGGGGGTGGGTCTGGGGCCAACGTCCTGACTTTC. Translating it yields CASSPSGGGSGANVLTF.

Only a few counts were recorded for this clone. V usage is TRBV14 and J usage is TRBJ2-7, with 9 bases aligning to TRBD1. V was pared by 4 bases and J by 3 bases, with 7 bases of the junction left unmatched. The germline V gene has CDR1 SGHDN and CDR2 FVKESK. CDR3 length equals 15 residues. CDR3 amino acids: CASSPGTGPGYEQYF. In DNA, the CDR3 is TGTGCCAGCAGCCCCGGGACAGGGCCGGGCTACGAGCAGTACTTC.

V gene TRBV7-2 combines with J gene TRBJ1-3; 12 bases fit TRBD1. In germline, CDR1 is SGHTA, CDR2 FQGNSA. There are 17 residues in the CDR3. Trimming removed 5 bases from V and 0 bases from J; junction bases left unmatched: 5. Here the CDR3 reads CASSRRDRGRSGNTIYF. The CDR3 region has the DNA TGTGCCAGCAGCCGCCGGGACAGGGGGCGCTCTGGAAACACCATATATTTT.

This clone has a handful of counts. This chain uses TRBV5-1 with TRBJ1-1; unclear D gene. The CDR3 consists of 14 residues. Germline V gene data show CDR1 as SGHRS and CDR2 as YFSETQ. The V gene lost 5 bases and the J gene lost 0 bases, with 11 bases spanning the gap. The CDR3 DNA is TGCGCCAGCAGTCGGTCCCTCATGAACACTGAAGCTTTCTTT. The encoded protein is CASSRSLMNTEAFF.

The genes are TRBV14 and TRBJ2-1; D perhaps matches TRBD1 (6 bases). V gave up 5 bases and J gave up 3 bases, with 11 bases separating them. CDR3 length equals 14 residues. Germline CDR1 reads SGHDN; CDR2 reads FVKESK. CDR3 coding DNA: TGTGCCAGCAGCGGACAGCCACTCTACAATGAGCAGTTCTTC. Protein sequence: CASSGQPLYNEQFF.